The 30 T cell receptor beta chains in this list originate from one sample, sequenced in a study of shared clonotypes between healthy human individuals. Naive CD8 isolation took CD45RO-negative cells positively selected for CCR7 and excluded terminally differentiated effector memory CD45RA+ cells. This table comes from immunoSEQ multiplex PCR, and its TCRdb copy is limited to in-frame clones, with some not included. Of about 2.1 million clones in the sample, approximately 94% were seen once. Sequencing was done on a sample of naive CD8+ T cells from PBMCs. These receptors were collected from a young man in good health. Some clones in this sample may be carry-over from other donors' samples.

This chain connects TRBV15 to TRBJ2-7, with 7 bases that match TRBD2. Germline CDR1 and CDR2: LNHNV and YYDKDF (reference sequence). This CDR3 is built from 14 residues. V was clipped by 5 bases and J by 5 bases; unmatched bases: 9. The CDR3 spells CATSAGERGDEQYF. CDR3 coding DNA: TGTGCCACCAGCGCGGGAGAACGTGGAGACGAGCAGTACTTC.

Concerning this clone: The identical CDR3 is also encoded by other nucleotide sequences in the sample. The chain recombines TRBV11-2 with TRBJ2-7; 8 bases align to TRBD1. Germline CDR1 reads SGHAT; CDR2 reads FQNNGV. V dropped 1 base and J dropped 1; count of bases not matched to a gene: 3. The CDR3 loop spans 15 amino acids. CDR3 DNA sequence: TGTGCCAGCAGCTTAGCCAGGGGGCCGTCCTACGAGCAGTACTTC. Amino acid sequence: CASSLARGPSYEQYF. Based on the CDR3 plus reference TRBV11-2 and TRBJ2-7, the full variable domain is EAGVAQSPRYKIIEKRQSVAFWCNPISGHATLYWYQQILGQGPKLLIQFQNNGVVDDSQLPKDRFSAERLKGVDSTLKIQPAKLEDSAVYLCASSLARGPSYEQYFGPGTRLTVT.

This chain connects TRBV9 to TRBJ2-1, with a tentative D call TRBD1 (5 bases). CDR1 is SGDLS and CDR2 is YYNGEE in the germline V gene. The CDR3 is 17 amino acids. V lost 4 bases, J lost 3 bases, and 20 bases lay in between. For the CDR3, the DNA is TGTGCCAGCAGCAGAACTGGGGCAGCTCAATTCTACAATGAGCAGTTCTTC. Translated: CASSRTGAAQFYNEQFF.

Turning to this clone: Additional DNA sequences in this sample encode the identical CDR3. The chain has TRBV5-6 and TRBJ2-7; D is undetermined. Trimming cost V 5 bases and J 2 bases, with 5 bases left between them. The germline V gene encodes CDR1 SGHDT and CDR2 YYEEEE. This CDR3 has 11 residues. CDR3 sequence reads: CASSSTYEQYF. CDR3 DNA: TGTGCCAGCAGTTCAACCTACGAGCAGTACTTC.

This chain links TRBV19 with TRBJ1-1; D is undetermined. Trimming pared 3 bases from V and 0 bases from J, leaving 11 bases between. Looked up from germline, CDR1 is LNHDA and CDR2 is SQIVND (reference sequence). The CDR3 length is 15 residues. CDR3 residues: CASSMRTVVNTEAFF. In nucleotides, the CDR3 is TGTGCCAGTAGTATGAGAACAGTCGTGAACACTGAAGCTTTCTTT. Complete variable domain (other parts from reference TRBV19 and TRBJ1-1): DGGITQSPKYLFRKEGQNVTLSCEQNLNHDAMYWYRQDPGQGLRLIYYSQIVNDFQKGDIAEGYSVSREKKESFPLTVTSAQKNPTAFYLCASSMRTVVNTEAFFGQGTRLTVV.

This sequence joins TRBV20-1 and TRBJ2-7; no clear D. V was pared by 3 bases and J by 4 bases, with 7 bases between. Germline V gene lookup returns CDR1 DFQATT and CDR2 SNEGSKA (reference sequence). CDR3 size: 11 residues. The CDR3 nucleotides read TGCAGTGCTAGTAAAGAGTACGAGCAGTACTTC. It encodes CSASKEYEQYF.

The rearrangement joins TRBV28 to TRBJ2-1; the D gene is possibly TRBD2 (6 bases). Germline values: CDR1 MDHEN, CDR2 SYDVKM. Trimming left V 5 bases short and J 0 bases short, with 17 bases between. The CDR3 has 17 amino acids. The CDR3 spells CASSPLGISGSYNEQFF. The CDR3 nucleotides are TGTGCCAGCAGTCCCCTAGGGATTAGCGGCTCCTACAATGAGCAGTTCTTC.

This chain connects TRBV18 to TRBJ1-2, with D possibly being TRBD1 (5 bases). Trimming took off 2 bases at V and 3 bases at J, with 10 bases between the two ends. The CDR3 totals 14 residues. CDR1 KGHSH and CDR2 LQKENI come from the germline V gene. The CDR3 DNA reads TGTGCCAGCTCACCAAGCAGGGAAGACTATGGCTACACCTTC. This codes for CASSPSREDYGYTF.

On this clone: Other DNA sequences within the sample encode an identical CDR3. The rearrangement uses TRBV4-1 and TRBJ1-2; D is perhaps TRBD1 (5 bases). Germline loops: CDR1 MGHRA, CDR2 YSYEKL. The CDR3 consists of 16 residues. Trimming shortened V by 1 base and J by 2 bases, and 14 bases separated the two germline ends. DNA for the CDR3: TGCGCCAGCAGCCAAGTGGGGAGGGACGGAAACTATGGCTACACCTTC. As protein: CASSQVGRDGNYGYTF.

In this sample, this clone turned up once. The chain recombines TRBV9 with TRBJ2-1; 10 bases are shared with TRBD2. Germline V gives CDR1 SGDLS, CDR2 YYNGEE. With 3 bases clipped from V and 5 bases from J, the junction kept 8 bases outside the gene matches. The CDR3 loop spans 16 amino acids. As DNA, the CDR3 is TGTGCCAGCAGCGCCCGGACTAGCGGCAAGAACAATGAGCAGTTCTTC. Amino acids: CASSARTSGKNNEQFF. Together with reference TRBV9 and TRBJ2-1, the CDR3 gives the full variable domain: DSGVTQTPKHLITATGQRVTLRCSPRSGDLSVYWYQQSLDQGLQFLIQYYNGEERAKGNILERFSAQQFPDLHSELNLSSLELGDSALYFCASSARTSGKNNEQFFGPGTRLTVL.

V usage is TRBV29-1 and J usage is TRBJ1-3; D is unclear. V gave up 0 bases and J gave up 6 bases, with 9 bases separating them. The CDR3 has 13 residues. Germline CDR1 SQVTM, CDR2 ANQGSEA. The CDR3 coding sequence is TGCAGCGTTGAAGATCCCGGGGTAAACACCATATATTTT. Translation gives CSVEDPGVNTIYF.

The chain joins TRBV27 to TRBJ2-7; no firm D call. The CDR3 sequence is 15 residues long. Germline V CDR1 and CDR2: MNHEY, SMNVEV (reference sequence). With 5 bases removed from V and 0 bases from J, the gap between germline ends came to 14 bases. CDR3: CASSPSLGNSYEQYF. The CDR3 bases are TGTGCCAGCAGTCCCAGCCTTGGCAACTCCTACGAGCAGTACTTC.

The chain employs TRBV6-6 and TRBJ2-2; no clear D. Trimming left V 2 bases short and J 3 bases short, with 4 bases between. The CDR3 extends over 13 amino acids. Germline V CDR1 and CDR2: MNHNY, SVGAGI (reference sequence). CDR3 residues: CASSYGYTGELFF. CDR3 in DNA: TGTGCCAGCAGTTACGGCTACACCGGGGAGCTGTTTTTT.

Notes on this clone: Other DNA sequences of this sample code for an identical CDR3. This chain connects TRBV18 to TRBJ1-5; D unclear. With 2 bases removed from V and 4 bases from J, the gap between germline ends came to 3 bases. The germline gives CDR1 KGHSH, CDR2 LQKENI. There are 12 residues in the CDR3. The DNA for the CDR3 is TGTGCCAGCTCACCAGGGAATCAGCCCCAGCATTTT. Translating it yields CASSPGNQPQHF.

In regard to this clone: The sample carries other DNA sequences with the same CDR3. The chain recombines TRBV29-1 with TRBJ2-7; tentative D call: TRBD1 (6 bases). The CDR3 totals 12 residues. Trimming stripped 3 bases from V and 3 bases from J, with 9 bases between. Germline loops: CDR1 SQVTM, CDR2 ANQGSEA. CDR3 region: CSVETGFYEQYF. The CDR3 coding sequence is TGCAGCGTTGAGACAGGCTTCTACGAGCAGTACTTC.

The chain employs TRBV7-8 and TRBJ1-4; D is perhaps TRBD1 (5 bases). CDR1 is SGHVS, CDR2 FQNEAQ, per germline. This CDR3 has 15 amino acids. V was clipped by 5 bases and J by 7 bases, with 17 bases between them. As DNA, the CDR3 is TGTGCCAGCAGCCCTCCGGGACTAGATGGTGAAAAACTGTTTTTT. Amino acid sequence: CASSPPGLDGEKLFF.

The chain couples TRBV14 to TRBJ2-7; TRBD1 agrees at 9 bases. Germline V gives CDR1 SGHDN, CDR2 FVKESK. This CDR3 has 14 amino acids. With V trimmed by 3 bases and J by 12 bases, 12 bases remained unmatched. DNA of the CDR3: TGTGCCAGCAGCCAGGCTGGACAGGGGCTTTTTAGGTACTTC. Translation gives CASSQAGQGLFRYF.

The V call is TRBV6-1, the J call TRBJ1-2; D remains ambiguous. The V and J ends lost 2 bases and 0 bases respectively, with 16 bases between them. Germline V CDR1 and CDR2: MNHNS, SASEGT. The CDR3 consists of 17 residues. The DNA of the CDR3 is TGTGCCAGCAGTGAATTTGTGGTAATGGGAGCTAACTATGGCTACACCTTC. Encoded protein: CASSEFVVMGANYGYTF.

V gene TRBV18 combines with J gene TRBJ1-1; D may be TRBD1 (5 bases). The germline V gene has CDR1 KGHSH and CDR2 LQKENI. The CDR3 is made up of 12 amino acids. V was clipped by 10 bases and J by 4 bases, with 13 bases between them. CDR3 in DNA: TGTGCCACCAAGGCGGGGGGCACTGAAGCTTTCTTT. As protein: CATKAGGTEAFF.

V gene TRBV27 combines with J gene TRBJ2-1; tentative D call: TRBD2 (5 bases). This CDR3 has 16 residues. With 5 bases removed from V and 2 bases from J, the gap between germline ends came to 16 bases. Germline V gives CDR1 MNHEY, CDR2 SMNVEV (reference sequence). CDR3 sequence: CASSLQPGEPYNEQFF. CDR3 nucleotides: TGTGCCAGCAGTCTACAACCCGGGGAGCCCTACAATGAGCAGTTCTTC.

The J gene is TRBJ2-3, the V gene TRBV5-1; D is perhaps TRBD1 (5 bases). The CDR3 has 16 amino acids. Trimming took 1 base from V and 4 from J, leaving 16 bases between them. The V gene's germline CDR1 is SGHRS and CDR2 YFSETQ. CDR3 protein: CASSLPTASGPDTQYF. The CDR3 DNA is TGCGCCAGCAGCTTGCCGACAGCCTCCGGGCCAGATACGCAGTATTTT. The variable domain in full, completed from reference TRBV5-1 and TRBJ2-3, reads KAGVTQTPRYLIKTRGQQVTLSCSPISGHRSVSWYQQTPGQGLQFLFEYFSETQRNKGNFPGRFSGRQFSNSRSEMNVSTLELGDSALYLCASSLPTASGPDTQYFGPGTRLTVL.

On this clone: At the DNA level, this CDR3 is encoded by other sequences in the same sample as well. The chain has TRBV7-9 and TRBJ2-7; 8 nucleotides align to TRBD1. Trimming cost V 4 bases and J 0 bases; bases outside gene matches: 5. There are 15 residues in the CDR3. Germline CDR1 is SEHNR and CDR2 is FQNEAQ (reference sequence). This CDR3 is CASSYRDRGSYEQYF. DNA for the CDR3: TGTGCCAGCAGCTATAGAGACAGGGGCTCCTACGAGCAGTACTTC.

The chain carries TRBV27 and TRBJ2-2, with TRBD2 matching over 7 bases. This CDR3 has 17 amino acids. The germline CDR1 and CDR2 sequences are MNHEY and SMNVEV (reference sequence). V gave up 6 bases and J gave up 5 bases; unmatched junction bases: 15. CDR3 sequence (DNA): TGTGCCAGCAGACGAATTGTCCCGGGACTAAGTACCGGGGAGCTGTTTTTT. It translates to CASRRIVPGLSTGELFF.

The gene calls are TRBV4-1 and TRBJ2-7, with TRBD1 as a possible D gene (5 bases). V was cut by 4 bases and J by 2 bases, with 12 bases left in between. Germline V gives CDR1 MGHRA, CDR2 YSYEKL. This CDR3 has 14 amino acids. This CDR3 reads CASSPQLGPYEQYF. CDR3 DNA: TGCGCCAGCAGCCCGCAGTTGGGGCCCTACGAGCAGTACTTC.

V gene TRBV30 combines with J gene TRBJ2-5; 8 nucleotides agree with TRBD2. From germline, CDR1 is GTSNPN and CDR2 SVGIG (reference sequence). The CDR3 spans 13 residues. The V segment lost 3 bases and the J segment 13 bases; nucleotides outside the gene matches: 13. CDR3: CAWSPGGPAGGYF. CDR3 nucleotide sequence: TGTGCCTGGAGCCCAGGCGGGCCGGCGGGGGGGTACTTC.

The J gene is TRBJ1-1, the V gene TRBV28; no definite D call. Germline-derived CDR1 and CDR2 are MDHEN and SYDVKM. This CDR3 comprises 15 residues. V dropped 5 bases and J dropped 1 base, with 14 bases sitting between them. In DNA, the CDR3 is TGTGCCAGCAGTCTCTATACGGACTCGAACACTGAAGCTTTCTTT. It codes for CASSLYTDSNTEAFF.

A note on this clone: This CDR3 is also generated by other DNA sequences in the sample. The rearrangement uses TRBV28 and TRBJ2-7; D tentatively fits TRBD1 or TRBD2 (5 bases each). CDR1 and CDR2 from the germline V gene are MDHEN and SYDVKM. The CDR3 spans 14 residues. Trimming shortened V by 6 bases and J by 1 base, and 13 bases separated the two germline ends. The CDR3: CASRPGTPSYEQYF. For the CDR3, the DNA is TGTGCCAGCAGACCCGGGACCCCTTCCTACGAGCAGTACTTC. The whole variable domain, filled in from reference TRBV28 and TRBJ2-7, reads DVKVTQSSRYLVKRTGEKVFLECVQDMDHENMFWYRQDPGLGLRLIYFSYDVKMKEKGDIPEGYSVSREKKERFSLILESASTNQTSMYLCASRPGTPSYEQYFGPGTRLTVT.

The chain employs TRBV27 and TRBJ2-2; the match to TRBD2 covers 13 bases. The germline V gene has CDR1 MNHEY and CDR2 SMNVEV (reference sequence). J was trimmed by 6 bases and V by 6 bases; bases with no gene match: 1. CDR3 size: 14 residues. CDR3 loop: CASRLAGGPGELFF. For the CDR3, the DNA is TGTGCCAGCAGACTAGCGGGAGGGCCCGGGGAGCTGTTTTTT.

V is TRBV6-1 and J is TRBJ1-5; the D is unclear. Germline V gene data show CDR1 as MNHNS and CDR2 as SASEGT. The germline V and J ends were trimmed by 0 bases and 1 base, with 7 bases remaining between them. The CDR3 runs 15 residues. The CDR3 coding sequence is TGTGCCAGCAGTGAAGCCTGGGCGAGCAATCAGCCCCAGCATTTT. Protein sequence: CASSEAWASNQPQHF.

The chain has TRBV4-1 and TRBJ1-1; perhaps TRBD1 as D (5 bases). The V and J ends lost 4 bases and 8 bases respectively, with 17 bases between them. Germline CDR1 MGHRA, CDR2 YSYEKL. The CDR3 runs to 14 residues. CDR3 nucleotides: TGCGCCAGCAGCCCGGGACCGGGCCTAGGGGAAGCTTTCTTT. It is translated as CASSPGPGLGEAFF.